The TCR beta chain described here comes from a study of blood T cell repertoires in COVID-19. Study at large: Samples of COVID-19 (acute and convalescent) were obtained from the United States, Italy and Spain. PBMCs, B-cell-depleted T cells, or T cells provided the cDNA or gDNA that made up the material.

Ages ranged from about 18 to 89 years, with residence in about 23 US areas. Clinical history reported by participants formed the basis on which cohorts were assigned. CDR3 length: 14 residues. The germline V gene encodes CDR1 LGHDT and CDR2 YNNKEL (reference sequence). The ends were cut back, 1 base at V and 5 bases at J, with 11 bases in the middle. The protocol was immunoSEQ multiplex PCR, while the TCRdb copy is restricted to in-frame clones and leaves out a portion. The data show 200,000 to 300,000 clones, 70% to 90% seen once. Sequences were obtained from PBMCs or T cells enriched from blood (not recorded which). The rearrangement joins TRBV3-1 (or the pseudogene TRBV3-2) to TRBJ2-5; no firm D call. The origin of this receptor is a woman between 50 and 59 years old with acute COVID-19. The CDR3 loop is CASSQVGLGETQYF. The DNA for the CDR3 is TGTGCCAGCAGCCAAGTGGGTCTCGGGGAGACCCAGTACTTC.